This T cell receptor beta chain comes out of a study of Ad26.COV2.S vaccination and SARS-CoV-2 variants. Trimming stripped 3 bases from V and 4 bases from J, with 10 bases between. The CDR3 has 14 residues. The germline CDR1 and CDR2 sequences are KGHDR and SFDVKD. Treatment denoted: over 15 received Ad26.COV2.S at low or high dose, single or two shots; about 5 received placebo; per-sample allocation not given. Vaccine and placebo recipients were sampled on day 63 after the first injection. Libraries were prepared by immunoSEQ multiplex PCR; TCRdb keeps only in-frame clonotypes and omits some of them. The sample records fewer than 400,000 clones, over 80% being singletons.

Source: peripheral blood, taken in a trial of Ad26.COV2.S vaccine versus placebo. This clonotype originated in a person between 18 and 65 years old who received the Ad26.COV2.S COVID-19 vaccine or a placebo. This chain links TRBV24-1 with TRBJ2-3; D uncertain. CDR3 sequence reads: CATSDRLQADTQYF. The CDR3 DNA reads TGTGCCACCAGTGATCGGTTACAAGCAGATACGCAGTATTTT.